The rows below give T cell receptor beta chains drawn from one sample of a study of OX40 agonist ivuxolimab in advanced cancers. Clones were sequenced by immunoSEQ multiplex PCR, and TCRdb holds only the in-frame ones, with some missing. Counted here are 65,000 to 100,000 clones, approximately 85% occurring once; the ten biggest clones make up over 3%. Sequences were derived from CD4+ or CD8+ T cells sorted from blood, sampled in a trial of the OX40 agonist ivuxolimab. Receptors originate from an adult with an advanced solid tumor such as melanoma, head and neck, liver or kidney cancer. The conserved cysteine and the conserved F or W are not part of the CDR3 here. Fields, in order: clone size, V gene, CDR3 protein. The size of a clone is reported for some rows only, either as once, few or many, or as a class for expanded clones.

clone size: NA
V gene: TRBV4-1
CDR3 protein: ASGTGHSTDTQY

clone size: NA
V gene: TRBV4-1
CDR3 protein: ASSQWGGNTEAF

clone size: NA
V gene: TRBV19
CDR3 protein: ASSNWSGNEKLF

clone size: NA
V gene: TRBV7-9
CDR3 protein: ASSLVAATDTQY

clone size: NA
V gene: TRBV28
CDR3 protein: ASSFLSPRVKVAKNIQY

clone size: NA
V gene: TRBV18
CDR3 protein: ASSPPLLGTEAF

clone size: NA
V gene: TRBV5-4
CDR3 protein: ASSLSGDEKLF

clone size: few
V gene: TRBV2
CDR3 protein: ASRGTSGRINEQF

clone size: NA
V gene: TRBV14
CDR3 protein: ASSTSDEQF

clone size: NA
V gene: TRBV2
CDR3 protein: ASGGQVDSGANVLT

clone size: NA
V gene: TRBV11-3
CDR3 protein: ASSFEEAGELF

clone size: NA
V gene: TRBV28
CDR3 protein: ASRISGISAYEQY

clone size: NA
V gene: TRBV6-1
CDR3 protein: ASSERTLLGTEAF

clone size: NA
V gene: TRBV9
CDR3 protein: ASSDGLAGVGETQY

clone size: NA
V gene: TRBV10-3
CDR3 protein: AISRTSGRTSYEQY

clone size: NA
V gene: TRBV28
CDR3 protein: ASSHGRVGHKNIQY

clone size: once
V gene: TRBV20-1
CDR3 protein: SAVQTYEQY

clone size: NA
V gene: TRBV4-3
CDR3 protein: ASSQDLAGQTYEQY

clone size: NA
V gene: TRBV28
CDR3 protein: ASSPETSGVTGELF

clone size: NA
V gene: TRBV11-2
CDR3 protein: ASRRLGGLYEQY

clone size: NA
V gene: TRBV28
CDR3 protein: ASSLETSGREDNEQF

clone size: NA
V gene: TRBV10-1
CDR3 protein: ASSIGISGKLKGSYNEQF

clone size: NA
V gene: TRBV7-2
CDR3 protein: ASSLGGGRGETQY

clone size: NA
V gene: TRBV30
CDR3 protein: ARQVGNTEAF

clone size: NA
V gene: TRBV28
CDR3 protein: ASYDRGKYEQY

clone size: NA
V gene: TRBV5-1
CDR3 protein: ASSSPHTRDYEQY

clone size: NA
V gene: TRBV7-9
CDR3 protein: ASSFTPGQGSYGYT

clone size: NA
V gene: TRBV28
CDR3 protein: ASSPISTDTQY

clone size: NA
V gene: TRBV15
CDR3 protein: ATSRGGIRTGELF

clone size: NA
V gene: TRBV2
CDR3 protein: ASSEGGSYSHEQY

clone size: NA
V gene: TRBV4-1
CDR3 protein: ASSQDAGYEQY

clone size: NA
V gene: TRBV7-9
CDR3 protein: ASSLAGDQETQY

clone size: NA
V gene: TRBV27
CDR3 protein: ASSLFRQGSSGYEQY

clone size: few
V gene: TRBV11-2
CDR3 protein: ASRNRAGGKTYEQY

clone size: NA
V gene: TRBV5-8
CDR3 protein: ASSLGRNFGDTQY

clone size: NA
V gene: TRBV18
CDR3 protein: ASSRSGTSASGELF

clone size: NA
V gene: TRBV28
CDR3 protein: ASSVSLRTSGKRTDTQY

clone size: NA
V gene: TRBV2
CDR3 protein: ASGGLAGLGDTQY

clone size: NA
V gene: TRBV2
CDR3 protein: ASRISYEQY

clone size: once
V gene: TRBV18
CDR3 protein: ASSQTEIYGYT

clone size: NA
V gene: TRBV5-8
CDR3 protein: ASGTSGLNEQF

clone size: once
V gene: TRBV9
CDR3 protein: ASSVSSGRVSGEQF

clone size: NA
V gene: TRBV9
CDR3 protein: ASSASGTGANVLT

clone size: NA
V gene: TRBV7-2
CDR3 protein: ASHRVPNEQF

clone size: NA
V gene: TRBV7-9
CDR3 protein: ASSLAPRGRIWEQY

clone size: NA
V gene: TRBV7-9
CDR3 protein: ASSQGGLADLSYEQY